A single sample is the source of the 2 T cell receptor beta chains below, sequenced in a study of T cell changes during pregnancy in multiple sclerosis. Using immunoSEQ multiplex PCR, the repertoire was profiled, and TCRdb retains in-frame clones only, with some absent. Seen here are roughly 89,000 clones, 94% observed once, and the top ten hold 1.5% to 2%. Sequences were derived from peripheral blood, sampled after pregnancy. The receptors come from a female donor in good health, enrolled as a control in a pregnancy study.

The J gene is TRBJ1-1, the V gene TRBV6-5; no firm D call. Germline values: CDR1 MNHEY, CDR2 SVGAGI. The CDR3 has 13 amino acids. Deletions cut 7 bases from V and 9 bases from J, with 18 bases between. The DNA of the CDR3 is TGTGCCAGCACGAAACCGGGAACACTAAAAGCTTTCTTT. Translation gives CASTKPGTLKAFF.

The rearrangement links TRBV29-1 to TRBJ1-2; weak D call: TRBD1 (6 bases). The CDR3 sequence is 14 residues long. Between the trimmed V and J ends, which lost 7 bases and 4 bases, there was a span of 19 bases. Germline V gene data show CDR1 as SQVTM and CDR2 as ANQGSEA. The CDR3 coding sequence is TGCAGCGACAGGGATACAGCAAACCTCTATGGCTACACCTTC. Protein product: CSDRDTANLYGYTF.